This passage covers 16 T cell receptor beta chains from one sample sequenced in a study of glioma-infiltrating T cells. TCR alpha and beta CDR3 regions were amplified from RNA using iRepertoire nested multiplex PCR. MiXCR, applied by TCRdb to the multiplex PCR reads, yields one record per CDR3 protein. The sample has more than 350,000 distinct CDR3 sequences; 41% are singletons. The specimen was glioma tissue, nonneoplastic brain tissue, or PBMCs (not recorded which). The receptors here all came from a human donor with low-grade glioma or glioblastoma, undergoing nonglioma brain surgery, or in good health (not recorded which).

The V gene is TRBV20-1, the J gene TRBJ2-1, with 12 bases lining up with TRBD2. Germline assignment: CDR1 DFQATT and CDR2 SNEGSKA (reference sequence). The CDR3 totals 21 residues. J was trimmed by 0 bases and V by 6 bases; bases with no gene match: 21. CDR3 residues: CSAPWAGGLAGPPSSYNEQFF. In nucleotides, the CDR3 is TGCAGTGCCCCCTGGGCCGGAGGACTAGCGGGGCCCCCGAGCTCCTACAATGAGCAGTTCTTC.

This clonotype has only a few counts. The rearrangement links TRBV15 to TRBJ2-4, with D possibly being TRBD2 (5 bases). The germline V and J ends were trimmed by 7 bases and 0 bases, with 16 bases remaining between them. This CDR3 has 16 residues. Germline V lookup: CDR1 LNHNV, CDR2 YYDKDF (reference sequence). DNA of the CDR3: TGTGCCACCAATCCGGGGAGAGGGCTAGCCAAAAACATTCAGTACTTC. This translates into CATNPGRGLAKNIQYF.

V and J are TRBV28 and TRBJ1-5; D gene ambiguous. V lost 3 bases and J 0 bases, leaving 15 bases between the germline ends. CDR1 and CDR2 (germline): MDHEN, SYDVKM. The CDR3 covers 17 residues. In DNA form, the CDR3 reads TGTGCCAGCAGTTTGATTGTCCCTGGGAGTAGCAATCAGCCCCAGCATTTT. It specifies CASSLIVPGSSNQPQHF. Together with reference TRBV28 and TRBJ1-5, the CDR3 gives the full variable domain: DVKVTQSSRYLVKRTGEKVFLECVQDMDHENMFWYRQDPGLGLRLIYFSYDVKMKEKGDIPEGYSVSREKKERFSLILESASTNQTSMYLCASSLIVPGSSNQPQHFGDGTRLSIL.

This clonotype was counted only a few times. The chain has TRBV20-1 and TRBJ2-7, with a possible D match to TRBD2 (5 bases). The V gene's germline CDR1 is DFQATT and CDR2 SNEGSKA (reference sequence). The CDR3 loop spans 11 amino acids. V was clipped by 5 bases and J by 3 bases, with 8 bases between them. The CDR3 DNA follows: TGCAGTGCTCCGGACTTCTACGAGCAGTACTTC. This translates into CSAPDFYEQYF.

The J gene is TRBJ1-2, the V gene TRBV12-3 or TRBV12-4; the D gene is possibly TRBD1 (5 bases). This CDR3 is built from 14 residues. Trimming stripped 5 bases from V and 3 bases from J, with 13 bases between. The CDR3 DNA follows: TGTGCCAGCAGTCCTCAGGGCCCCGACTATGGCTACACCTTC. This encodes CASSPQGPDYGYTF.

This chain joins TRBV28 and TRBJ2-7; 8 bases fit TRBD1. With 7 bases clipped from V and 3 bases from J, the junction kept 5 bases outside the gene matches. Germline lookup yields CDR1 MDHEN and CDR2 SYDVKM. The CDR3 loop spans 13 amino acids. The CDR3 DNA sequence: TGTGCCAGCACCCTCGGACAGGGCTACGAGCAGTACTTC. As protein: CASTLGQGYEQYF.

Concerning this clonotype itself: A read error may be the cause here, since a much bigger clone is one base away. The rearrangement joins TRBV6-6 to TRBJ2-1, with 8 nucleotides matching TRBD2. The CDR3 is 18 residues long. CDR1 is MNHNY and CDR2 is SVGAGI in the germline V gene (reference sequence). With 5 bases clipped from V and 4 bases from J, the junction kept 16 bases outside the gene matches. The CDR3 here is CASSPTLPGLGEYNEQFF. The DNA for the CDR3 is TGTGCCAGCAGTCCAACTTTACCGGGACTAGGGGAATACAATGAGCAGTTCTTC.

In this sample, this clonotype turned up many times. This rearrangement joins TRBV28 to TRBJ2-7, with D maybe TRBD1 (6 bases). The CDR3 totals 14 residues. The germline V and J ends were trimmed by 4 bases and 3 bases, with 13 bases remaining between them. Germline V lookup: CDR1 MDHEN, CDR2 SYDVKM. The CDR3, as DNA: TGTGCCAGCAGTTCACAGGGAAAGTACTACGAGCAGTACTTC. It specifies CASSSQGKYYEQYF.

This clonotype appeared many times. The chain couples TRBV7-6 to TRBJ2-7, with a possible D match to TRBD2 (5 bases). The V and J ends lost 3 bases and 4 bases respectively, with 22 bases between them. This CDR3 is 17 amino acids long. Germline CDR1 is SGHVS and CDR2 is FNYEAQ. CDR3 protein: CASSFGMVGDGSYEQYF. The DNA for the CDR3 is TGTGCCAGCAGCTTCGGCATGGTCGGGGATGGGTCGTACGAGCAGTACTTC.

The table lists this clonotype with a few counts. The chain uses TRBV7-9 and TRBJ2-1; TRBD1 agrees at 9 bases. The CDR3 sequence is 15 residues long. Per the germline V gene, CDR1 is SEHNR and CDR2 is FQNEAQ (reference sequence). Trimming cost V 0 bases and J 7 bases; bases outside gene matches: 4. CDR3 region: CASSLATGTGNEQFF. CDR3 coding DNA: TGTGCCAGCAGCTTAGCAACCGGGACAGGGAATGAGCAGTTCTTC.

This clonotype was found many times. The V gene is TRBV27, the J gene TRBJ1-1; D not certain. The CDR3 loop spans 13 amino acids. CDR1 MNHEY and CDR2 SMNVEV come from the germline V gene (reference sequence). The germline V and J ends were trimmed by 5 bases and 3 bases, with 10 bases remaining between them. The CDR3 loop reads CASSTAGYTEAFF. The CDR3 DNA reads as TGTGCCAGCAGTACCGCTGGGTACACTGAAGCTTTCTTT.

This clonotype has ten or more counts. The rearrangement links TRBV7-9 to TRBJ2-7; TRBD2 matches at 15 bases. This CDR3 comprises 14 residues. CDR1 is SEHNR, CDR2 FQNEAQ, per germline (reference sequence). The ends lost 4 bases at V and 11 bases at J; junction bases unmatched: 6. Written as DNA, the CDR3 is TGTGCCAGCAGCTCTCCGGGACTAGCGGGAGGAAAGTACTTC. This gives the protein CASSSPGLAGGKYF.

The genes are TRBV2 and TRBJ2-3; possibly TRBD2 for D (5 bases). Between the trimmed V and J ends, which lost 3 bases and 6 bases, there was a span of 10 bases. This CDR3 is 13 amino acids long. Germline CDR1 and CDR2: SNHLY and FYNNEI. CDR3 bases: TGTGCCAGCAGTGACGGGGTGCAGGATACGCAGTATTTT. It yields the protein CASSDGVQDTQYF.

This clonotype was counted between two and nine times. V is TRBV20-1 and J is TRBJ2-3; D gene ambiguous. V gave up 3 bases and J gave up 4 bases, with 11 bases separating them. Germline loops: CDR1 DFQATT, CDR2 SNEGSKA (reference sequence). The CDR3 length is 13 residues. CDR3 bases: TGCAGTGCTAGGAAGCTGGCAGCAGATACGCAGTATTTT. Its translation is CSARKLAADTQYF.

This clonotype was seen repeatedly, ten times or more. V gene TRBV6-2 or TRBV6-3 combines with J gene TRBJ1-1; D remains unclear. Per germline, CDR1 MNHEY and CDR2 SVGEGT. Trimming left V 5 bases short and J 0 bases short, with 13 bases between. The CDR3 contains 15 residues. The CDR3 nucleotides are TGTGCCAGCAGTATCGGACGGTTCTTGAACACTGAAGCTTTCTTT. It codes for CASSIGRFLNTEAFF.

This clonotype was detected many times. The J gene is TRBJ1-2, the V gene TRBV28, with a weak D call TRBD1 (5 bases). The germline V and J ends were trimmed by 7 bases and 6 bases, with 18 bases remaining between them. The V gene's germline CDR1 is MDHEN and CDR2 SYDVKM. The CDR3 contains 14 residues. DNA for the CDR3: TGTGCCAGCACTCTACCAGGGTCGGGGCATGGCTACACCTTC. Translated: CASTLPGSGHGYTF.